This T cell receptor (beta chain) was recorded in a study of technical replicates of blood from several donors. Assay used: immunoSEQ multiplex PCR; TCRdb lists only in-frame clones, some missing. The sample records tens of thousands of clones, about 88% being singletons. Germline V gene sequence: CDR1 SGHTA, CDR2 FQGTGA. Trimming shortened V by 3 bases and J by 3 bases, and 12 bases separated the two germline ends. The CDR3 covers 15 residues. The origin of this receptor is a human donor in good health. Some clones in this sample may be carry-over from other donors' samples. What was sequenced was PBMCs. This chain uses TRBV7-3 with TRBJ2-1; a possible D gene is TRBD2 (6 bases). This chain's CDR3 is CASSLGLGNYNEQFF. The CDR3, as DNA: TGTGCCAGCAGCTTGGGACTGGGAAACTACAATGAGCAGTTCTTC.